This T cell receptor (beta chain) was observed in a study of naive and memory T cell subsets. This clonotype was recorded at least ten times. A UMI-containing oligonucleotide was joined by 3' ligation to the TCR cDNA template. Adult healthy volunteers gave 2.5 ml peripheral blood for whole-blood RNA. Germline CDR1 SQVTM, CDR2 ANQGSEA. The CDR3 has 12 amino acids. Between the trimmed V and J ends, which lost 8 bases and 6 bases, there was a span of 16 bases. Amplification of ligated cDNA took four PCR rounds with SP2 and nested alpha and beta constant primers. Alpha and beta constant region primers primed reverse transcription for blood and skin samples. TCRdb processed the 5' RACE reads anew with MiXCR; each CDR3 protein has one entry. The sample carries about 48,000 distinct CDR3 sequences, 4.7% recorded once.

The genes are TRBV29-1 and TRBJ1-2, with a tentative D call TRBD1 (5 bases). This receptor was obtained from a female donor in good health. The CDR3 loop reads CSFLRGQHGYTF. The CDR3 coding sequence is TGCAGCTTCTTGAGGGGCCAGCATGGCTACACCTTC.